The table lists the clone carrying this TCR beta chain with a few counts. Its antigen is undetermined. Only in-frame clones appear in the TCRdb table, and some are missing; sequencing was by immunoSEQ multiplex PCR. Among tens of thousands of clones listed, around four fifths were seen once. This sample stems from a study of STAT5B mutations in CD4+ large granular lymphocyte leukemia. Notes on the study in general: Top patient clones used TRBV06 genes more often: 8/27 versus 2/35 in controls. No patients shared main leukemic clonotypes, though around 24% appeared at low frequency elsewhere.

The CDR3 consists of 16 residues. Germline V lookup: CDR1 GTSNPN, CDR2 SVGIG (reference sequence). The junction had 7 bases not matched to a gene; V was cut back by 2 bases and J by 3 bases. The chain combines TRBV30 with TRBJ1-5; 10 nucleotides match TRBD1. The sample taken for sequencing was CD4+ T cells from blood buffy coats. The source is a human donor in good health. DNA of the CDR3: TGTGCCTGGAGTTACCGGGACAGGGGAAACAATCAGCCCCAGCATTTT. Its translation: CAWSYRDRGNNQPQHF.